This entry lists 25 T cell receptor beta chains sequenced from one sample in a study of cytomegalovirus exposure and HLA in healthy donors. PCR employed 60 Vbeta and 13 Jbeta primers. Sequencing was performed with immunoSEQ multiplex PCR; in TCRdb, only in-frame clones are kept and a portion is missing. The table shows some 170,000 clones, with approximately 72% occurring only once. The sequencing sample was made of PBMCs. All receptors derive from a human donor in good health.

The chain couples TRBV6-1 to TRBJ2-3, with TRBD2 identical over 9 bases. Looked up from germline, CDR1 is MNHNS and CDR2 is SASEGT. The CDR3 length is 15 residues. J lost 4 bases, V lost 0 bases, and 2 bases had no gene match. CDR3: CASSEARGGADTQYF. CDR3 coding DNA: TGTGCCAGCAGTGAAGCGCGCGGGGGGGCAGATACGCAGTATTTT.

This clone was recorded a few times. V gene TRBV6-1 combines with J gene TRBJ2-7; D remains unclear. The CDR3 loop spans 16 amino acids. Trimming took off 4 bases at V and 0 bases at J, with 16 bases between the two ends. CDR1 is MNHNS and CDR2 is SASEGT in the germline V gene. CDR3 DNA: TGTGCCAGCAGTGTCGGTAAAGCGACGTACTCCTACGAGCAGTACTTC. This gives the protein CASSVGKATYSYEQYF.

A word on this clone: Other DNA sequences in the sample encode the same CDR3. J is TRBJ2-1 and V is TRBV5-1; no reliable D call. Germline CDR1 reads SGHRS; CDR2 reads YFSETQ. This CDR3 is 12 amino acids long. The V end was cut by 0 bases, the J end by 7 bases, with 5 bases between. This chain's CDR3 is CASSLGRNEQFF. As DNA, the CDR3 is TGCGCCAGCAGCTTGGGGCGGAATGAGCAGTTCTTC.

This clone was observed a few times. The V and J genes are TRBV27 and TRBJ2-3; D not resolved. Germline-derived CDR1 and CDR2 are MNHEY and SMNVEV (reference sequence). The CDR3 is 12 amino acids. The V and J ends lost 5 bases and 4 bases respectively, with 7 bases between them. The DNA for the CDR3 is TGTGCCAGCAGTACAAACCCAGATACGCAGTATTTT. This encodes CASSTNPDTQYF.

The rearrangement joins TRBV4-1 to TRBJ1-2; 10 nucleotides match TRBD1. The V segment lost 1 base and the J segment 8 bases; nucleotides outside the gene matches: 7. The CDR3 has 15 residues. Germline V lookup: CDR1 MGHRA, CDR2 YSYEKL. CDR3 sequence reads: CASSQVWGTGAGYTF. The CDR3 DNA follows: TGCGCCAGCAGCCAAGTCTGGGGGACAGGGGCCGGCTACACCTTC.

CDR3 bases: TGTGCCAGTAGTAGCGGGACGGCAAACACTGAAGCTTTCTTT. Protein product: CASSSGTANTEAFF. This sequence joins TRBV19 and TRBJ1-1, with D perhaps TRBD1 (5 bases). CDR3 length: 14 amino acids. Germline V gene data show CDR1 as LNHDA and CDR2 as SQIVND (reference sequence). Trimming stripped 4 bases from V and 2 bases from J, with 11 bases between.

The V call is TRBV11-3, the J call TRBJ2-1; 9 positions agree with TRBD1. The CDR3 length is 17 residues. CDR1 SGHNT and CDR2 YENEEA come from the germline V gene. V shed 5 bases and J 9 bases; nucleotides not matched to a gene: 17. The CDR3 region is CASSRTAGQGPAREQFF. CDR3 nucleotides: TGTGCCAGCAGCCGAACCGCGGGACAGGGACCCGCCCGTGAGCAGTTCTTC.

The CDR3 DNA follows: TGTGCCAGCAGCTTGTTCGACAGGGAGGCAGATACGCAGTATTTT. Amino acids: CASSLFDREADTQYF. This chain joins TRBV5-6 and TRBJ2-3, with D tentatively TRBD1 (7 bases). Trimming removed 1 base at V and 4 bases at J, with 13 bases between. This CDR3 spans 15 amino acids. Germline V CDR1 and CDR2: SGHDT, YYEEEE.

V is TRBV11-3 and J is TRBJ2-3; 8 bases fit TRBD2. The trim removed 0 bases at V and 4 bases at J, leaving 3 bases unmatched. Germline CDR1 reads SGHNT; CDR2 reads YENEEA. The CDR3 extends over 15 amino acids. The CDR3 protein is CASSLETGGPDTQYF. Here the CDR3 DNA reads TGTGCCAGCAGCTTAGAGACGGGGGGGCCAGATACGCAGTATTTT.

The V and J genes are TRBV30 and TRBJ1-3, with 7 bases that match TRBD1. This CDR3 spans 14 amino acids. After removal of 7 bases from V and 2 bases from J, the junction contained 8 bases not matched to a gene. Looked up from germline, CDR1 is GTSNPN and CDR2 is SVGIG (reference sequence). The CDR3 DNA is TGTGCCTCGACCGACAGGGCGGCTGGAAACACCATATATTTT. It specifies CASTDRAAGNTIYF.

DNA of the CDR3: TGTGCCAGCAGCCCCCGGACAGGGCCGCCGGTGAACACTGAAGCTTTCTTT. It is translated as CASSPRTGPPVNTEAFF. This sequence joins TRBV7-8 and TRBJ1-1; the match to TRBD1 covers 8 bases. Germline-derived CDR1 and CDR2 are SGHVS and FQNEAQ. Trimming at V came to 5 bases and at J to 0 bases, leaving 11 bases not matched to a gene. The CDR3 has 17 residues.

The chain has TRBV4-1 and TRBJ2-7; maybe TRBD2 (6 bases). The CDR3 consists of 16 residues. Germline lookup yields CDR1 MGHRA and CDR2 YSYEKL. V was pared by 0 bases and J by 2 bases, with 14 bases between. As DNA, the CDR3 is TGCGCCAGCAGCCAAGATTTGGAGGGAGCCCCCTACGAGCAGTACTTC. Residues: CASSQDLEGAPYEQYF.

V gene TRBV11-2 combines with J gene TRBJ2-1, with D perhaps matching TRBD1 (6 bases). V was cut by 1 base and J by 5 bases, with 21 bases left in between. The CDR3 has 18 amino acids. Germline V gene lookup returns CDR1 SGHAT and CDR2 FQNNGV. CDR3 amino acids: CASSLATSGAAGDNEQFF. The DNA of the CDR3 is TGTGCCAGCAGCTTAGCCACTTCAGGGGCAGCTGGGGACAATGAGCAGTTCTTC.

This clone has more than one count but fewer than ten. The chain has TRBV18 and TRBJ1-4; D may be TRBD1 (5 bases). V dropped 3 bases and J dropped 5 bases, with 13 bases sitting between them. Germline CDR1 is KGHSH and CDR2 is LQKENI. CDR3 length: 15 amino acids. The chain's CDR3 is CASSPANRPNEKLFF. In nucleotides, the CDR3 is TGTGCCAGCTCACCTGCCAACAGGCCGAATGAAAAACTGTTTTTT.

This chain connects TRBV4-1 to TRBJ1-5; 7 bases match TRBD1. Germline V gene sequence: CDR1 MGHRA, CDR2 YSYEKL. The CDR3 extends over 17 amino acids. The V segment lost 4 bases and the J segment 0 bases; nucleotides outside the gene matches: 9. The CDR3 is CASSRRDSKGSNQPQHF. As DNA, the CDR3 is TGCGCCAGCAGCCGCCGGGACAGCAAGGGTAGCAATCAGCCCCAGCATTTT.

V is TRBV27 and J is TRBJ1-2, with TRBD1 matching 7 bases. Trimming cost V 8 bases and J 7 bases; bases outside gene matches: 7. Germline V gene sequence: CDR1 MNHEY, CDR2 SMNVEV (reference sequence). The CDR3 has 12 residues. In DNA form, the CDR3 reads TGTGCCAGCTCCCGACAGGGAGTTGGCTACACCTTC. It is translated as CASSRQGVGYTF.

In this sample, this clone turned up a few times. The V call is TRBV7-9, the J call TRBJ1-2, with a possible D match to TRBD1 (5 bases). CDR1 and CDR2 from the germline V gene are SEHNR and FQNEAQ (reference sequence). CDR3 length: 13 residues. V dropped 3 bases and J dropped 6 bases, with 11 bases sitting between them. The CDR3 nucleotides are TGTGCCAGCAGCTTTCCCAGGGCGAATGGCTACACCTTC. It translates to CASSFPRANGYTF.

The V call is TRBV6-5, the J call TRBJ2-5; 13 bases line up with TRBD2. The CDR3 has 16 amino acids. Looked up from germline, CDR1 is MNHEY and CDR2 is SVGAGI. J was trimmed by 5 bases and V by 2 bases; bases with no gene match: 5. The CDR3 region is CASSYAGTSGAETQYF. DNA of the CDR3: TGTGCCAGCAGTTACGCCGGGACTAGCGGGGCGGAGACCCAGTACTTC.

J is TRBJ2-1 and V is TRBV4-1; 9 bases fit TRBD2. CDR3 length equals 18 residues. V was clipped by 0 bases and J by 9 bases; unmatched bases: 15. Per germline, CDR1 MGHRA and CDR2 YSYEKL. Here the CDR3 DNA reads TGCGCCAGCAGCCAAGATGGGGCGGGGGGGCCTCCAATGGGTGAGCAGTTCTTC. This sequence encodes CASSQDGAGGPPMGEQFF.

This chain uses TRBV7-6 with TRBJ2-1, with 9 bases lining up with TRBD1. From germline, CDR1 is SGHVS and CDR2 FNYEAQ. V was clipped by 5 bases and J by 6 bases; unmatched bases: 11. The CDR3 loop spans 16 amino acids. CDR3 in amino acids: CASSLQGAIGGNEQFF. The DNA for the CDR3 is TGTGCCAGCAGCCTACAGGGGGCGATAGGTGGCAATGAGCAGTTCTTC.

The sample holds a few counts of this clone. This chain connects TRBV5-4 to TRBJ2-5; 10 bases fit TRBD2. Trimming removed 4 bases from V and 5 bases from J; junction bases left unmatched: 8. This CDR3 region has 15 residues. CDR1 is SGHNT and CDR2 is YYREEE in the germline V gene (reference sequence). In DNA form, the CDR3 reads TGTGCCAGCAGCCGCGGACTAGCGGATGGGGAGACCCAGTACTTC. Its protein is CASSRGLADGETQYF.

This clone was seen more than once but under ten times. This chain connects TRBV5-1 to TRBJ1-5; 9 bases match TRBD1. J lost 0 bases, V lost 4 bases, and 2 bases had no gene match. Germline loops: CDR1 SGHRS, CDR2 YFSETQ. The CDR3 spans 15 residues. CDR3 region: CASSRTGDSNQPQHF. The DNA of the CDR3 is TGCGCCAGCAGCAGGACAGGGGATAGCAATCAGCCCCAGCATTTT.

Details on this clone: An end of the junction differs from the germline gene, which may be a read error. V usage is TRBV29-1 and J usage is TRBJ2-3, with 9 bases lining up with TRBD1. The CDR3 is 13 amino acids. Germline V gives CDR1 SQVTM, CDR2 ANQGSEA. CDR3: CSVEGTGSDTQYF. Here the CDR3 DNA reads TGCAGCGTGGAAGGGACAGGGTCAGATACGCAGTATTTT.

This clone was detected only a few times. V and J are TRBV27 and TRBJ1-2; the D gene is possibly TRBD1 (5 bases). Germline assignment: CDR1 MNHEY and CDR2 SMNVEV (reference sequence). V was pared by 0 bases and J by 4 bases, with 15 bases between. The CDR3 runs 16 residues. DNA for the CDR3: TGTGCCAGCAGTTTATCCCCGTGGGAGGGGACCTATGGCTACACCTTC. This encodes CASSLSPWEGTYGYTF.

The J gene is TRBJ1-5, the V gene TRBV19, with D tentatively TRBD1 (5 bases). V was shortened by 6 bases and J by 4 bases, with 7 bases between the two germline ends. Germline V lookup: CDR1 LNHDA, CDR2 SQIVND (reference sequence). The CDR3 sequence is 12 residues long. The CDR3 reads CASRAGNQPQHF. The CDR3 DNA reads TGTGCCAGTAGGGCAGGGAATCAGCCCCAGCATTTT. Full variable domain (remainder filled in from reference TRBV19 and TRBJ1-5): DGGITQSPKYLFRKEGQNVTLSCEQNLNHDAMYWYRQDPGQGLRLIYYSQIVNDFQKGDIAEGYSVSREKKESFPLTVTSAQKNPTAFYLCASRAGNQPQHFGDGTRLSIL.